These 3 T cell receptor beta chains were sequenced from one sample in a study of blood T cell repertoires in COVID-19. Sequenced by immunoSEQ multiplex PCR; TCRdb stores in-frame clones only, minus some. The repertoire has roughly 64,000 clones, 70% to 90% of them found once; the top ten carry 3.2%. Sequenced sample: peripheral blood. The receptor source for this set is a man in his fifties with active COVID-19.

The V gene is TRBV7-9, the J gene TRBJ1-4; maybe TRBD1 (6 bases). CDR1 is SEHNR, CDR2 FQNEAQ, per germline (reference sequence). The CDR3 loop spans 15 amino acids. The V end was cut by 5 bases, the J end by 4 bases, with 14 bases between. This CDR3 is CASSPPDRYNEKLFF. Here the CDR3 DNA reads TGTGCCAGCAGCCCCCCGGACAGATATAATGAAAAACTGTTTTTT.

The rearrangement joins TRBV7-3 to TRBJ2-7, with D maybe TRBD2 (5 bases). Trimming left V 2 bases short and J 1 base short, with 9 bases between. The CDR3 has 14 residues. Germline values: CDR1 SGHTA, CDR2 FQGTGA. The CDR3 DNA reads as TGTGCCAGCAGCTTAGGGCGCGGGTCCTACGAGCAGTACTTC. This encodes CASSLGRGSYEQYF.

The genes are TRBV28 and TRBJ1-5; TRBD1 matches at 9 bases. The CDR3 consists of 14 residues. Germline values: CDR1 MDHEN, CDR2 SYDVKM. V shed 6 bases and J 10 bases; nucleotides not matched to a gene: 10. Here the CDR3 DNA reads TGTGCCAGCAGGGTACAGGGGGCCGGTGAACCCCAGCATTTT. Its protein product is CASRVQGAGEPQHF.